These 31 T cell receptor beta chains were all obtained from the same sample, sequenced in a study of T-cell reconstitution after alpha-beta-depleted transplantation in children. The authors prepared the TCRbeta library with unique molecular identifiers. One entry per CDR3 protein, called by TCRdb with MiXCR from the PCR reads. The table records under 450,000 distinct CDR3 sequences, around 15% of them present only once. The source material was PBMCs, mostly from graft donor cells, sampled 360 days after TCRalphabeta/CD19-depleted stem cell transplant. The receptors here all came from a boy in the first two years of life who had a stem cell transplant for Wiskott-Aldrich syndrome, so the T cells may come from the graft donor.

This clonotype was counted ten times or more. The chain employs TRBV20-1 and TRBJ2-7; a possible D gene is TRBD2 (6 bases). This CDR3 has 13 residues. Trimming stripped 2 bases from V and 0 bases from J, with 8 bases between. Looked up from germline, CDR1 is DFQATT and CDR2 is SNEGSKA (reference sequence). CDR3 in amino acids: CSARRGGSYEQYF. The CDR3 DNA follows: TGCAGTGCTAGACGGGGAGGCTCCTACGAGCAGTACTTC.

This clonotype was counted a few times. The V call is TRBV7-2, the J call TRBJ2-1; no firm D call. The length of the CDR3 is 16 residues. The V end was cut by 2 bases, the J end by 0 bases, with 11 bases between. Germline lookup yields CDR1 SGHTA and CDR2 FQGNSA. The CDR3 coding sequence is TGTGCCAGCAGCTTAAAGAGGCTCCTCTCCTACAATGAGCAGTTCTTC. This gives the protein CASSLKRLLSYNEQFF. Based on the CDR3 plus reference TRBV7-2 and TRBJ2-1, the full variable domain is GAGVSQSPSNKVTEKGKDVELRCDPISGHTALYWYRQSLGQGLEFLIYFQGNSAPDKSGLPSDRFSAERTGGSVSTLTIQRTQQEDSAVYLCASSLKRLLSYNEQFFGPGTRLTVL.

This clonotype was counted a few times. The chain combines TRBV5-1 with TRBJ1-1; D is unclear. Trimming removed 1 base from V and 7 bases from J, with 11 bases in between. Per germline, CDR1 SGHRS and CDR2 YFSETQ. This CDR3 has 13 residues. The CDR3 is CASSLLARNEAFF. DNA of the CDR3: TGCGCCAGCAGCTTGTTGGCCAGGAATGAAGCTTTCTTT.

This clonotype turned up a few times. The J gene is TRBJ2-1, the V gene TRBV21-1; the table's D call TRBD2 went unverified against the DNA. TRBV21-1 corresponds to a pseudogene. The CDR3 has 14 residues. The CDR3 coding sequence is TGTGCCAGCAGCCGAAGGGGCCTTTACAATGAGCAGTTCTTC. It is translated as CASSRRGLYNEQFF.

This clonotype was seen at least ten times. This chain joins TRBV29-1 and TRBJ1-2; 8 bases are shared with TRBD1. The germline CDR1 and CDR2 sequences are SQVTM and ANQGSEA. Trimming cost V 7 bases and J 5 bases; bases outside gene matches: 9. The CDR3 extends over 13 amino acids. The CDR3 DNA reads as TGCAGCGCTGGACAGGGATTATTATATGGCTACACCTTC. Protein: CSAGQGLLYGYTF.

A few counts support this clonotype. V and J are TRBV7-2 and TRBJ2-1, with 8 bases lining up with TRBD2. This CDR3 is 14 amino acids long. V lost 2 bases and J lost 9; bases outside the gene matches: 6. CDR1 is SGHTA and CDR2 is FQGNSA in the germline V gene. Here the CDR3 reads CASSLSGGVGEQFF. The DNA of the CDR3 is TGTGCCAGCAGCTTATCGGGAGGGGTGGGTGAGCAGTTCTTC. Looking up the rest from reference TRBV7-2 and TRBJ2-1 gives the full variable domain: GAGVSQSPSNKVTEKGKDVELRCDPISGHTALYWYRQSLGQGLEFLIYFQGNSAPDKSGLPSDRFSAERTGGSVSTLTIQRTQQEDSAVYLCASSLSGGVGEQFFGPGTRLTVL.

CDR3 region: CAISNGQGAVYEQYF. DNA of the CDR3: TGTGCCATCAGTAATGGACAGGGGGCTGTCTACGAGCAGTACTTC. J is TRBJ2-7 and V is TRBV10-3; TRBD1 matches at 11 bases. Germline CDR1 reads ENHRY; CDR2 reads SYGVKD. The CDR3 covers 15 residues. Trimming removed 5 bases from V and 3 bases from J; junction bases left unmatched: 6.

This clonotype was recorded only once. This sequence joins TRBV11-2 and TRBJ2-5, with 10 bases identical to TRBD1. The germline gives CDR1 SGHAT, CDR2 FQNNGV. Trimming removed 2 bases from V and 2 bases from J; junction bases left unmatched: 5. The CDR3 spans 16 residues. The CDR3 sequence: CASSLRGQGGQETQYF. The CDR3 coding sequence is TGTGCCAGCAGCTTAAGAGGACAGGGGGGGCAAGAGACCCAGTACTTC.

The V call is TRBV7-9, the J call TRBJ2-1, with 10 bases identical to TRBD2. V lost 11 bases to trimming and J lost 3 bases; unmatched junction nucleotides: 4. The germline V gene encodes CDR1 SEHNR and CDR2 FQNEAQ (reference sequence). CDR3 length equals 13 residues. CDR3 bases: TGTGCCTGGACTAGCGGATTCTACAATGAGCAGTTCTTC. This codes for CAWTSGFYNEQFF.

This clonotype was seen a few times. The rearrangement links TRBV18 to TRBJ2-7; 10 nucleotides align to TRBD1. Germline loops: CDR1 KGHSH, CDR2 LQKENI. J gave up 4 bases and V 1 base, and 4 bases lay outside the gene matches. The length of the CDR3 is 15 residues. The DNA for the CDR3 is TGTGCCAGCTCACCACGGGGGACAGGGGATTACGAGCAGTACTTC. This encodes CASSPRGTGDYEQYF.

This clonotype was seen only a few times. J is TRBJ2-2 and V is TRBV3-1; D possibly corresponds to TRBD2 (5 bases). Trimming shortened V by 3 bases and J by 3 bases, and 17 bases separated the two germline ends. Germline V gene data show CDR1 as LGHDT and CDR2 as YNNKEL (reference sequence). This CDR3 spans 17 amino acids. The CDR3 is CASSHRTRRRDTGELFF. In DNA, the CDR3 is TGTGCCAGCAGCCACAGAACCCGGAGGCGGGACACCGGGGAGCTGTTTTTT.

The sample holds a few counts of this clonotype. The CDR3 here is CASSQAFGLAGEEQFF. The CDR3, as DNA: TGTGCCAGCAGCCAAGCCTTCGGACTAGCGGGAGAGGAGCAGTTCTTC. The chain is built from TRBV3-1 and TRBJ2-1; TRBD2 agrees at 13 bases. Germline assignment: CDR1 LGHDT and CDR2 YNNKEL (reference sequence). After removal of 1 base from V and 10 bases from J, the junction contained 7 bases not matched to a gene. This CDR3 has 16 residues.

The sample holds one count of this clonotype. The J gene is TRBJ2-7, the V gene TRBV12-3 or TRBV12-4; 8 positions match TRBD2. The CDR3 sequence is 18 residues long. The junction had 16 bases not matched to a gene; V was cut back by 6 bases and J by 0 bases. DNA of the CDR3: TGTGCCAGCAGCCGAAGGGGTAAGCGGGAGCCCAGCTCCTACGAGCAGTACTTC. Encoded protein: CASSRRGKREPSSYEQYF.

V usage is TRBV25-1 and J usage is TRBJ2-7, with 12 bases matching TRBD2. V shed 6 bases and J 7 bases; nucleotides not matched to a gene: 10. From germline, CDR1 is MGHDK and CDR2 SYGVNS. This CDR3 has 15 amino acids. CDR3 region: CASSSLAGGLGEQYF. CDR3 nucleotide sequence: TGTGCCAGCAGCAGTCTAGCGGGAGGGCTGGGGGAGCAGTACTTC.

J is TRBJ2-1 and V is TRBV5-1, with TRBD2 identical over 11 bases. V lost 4 bases and J lost 7; bases outside the gene matches: 13. Germline assignment: CDR1 SGHRS and CDR2 YFSETQ. This CDR3 contains 17 residues. In DNA form, the CDR3 reads TGCGCCAGCAGCAGAACCATCGATCGACTAGCGGGAAATGAGCAGTTCTTC. Amino acid sequence: CASSRTIDRLAGNEQFF.

The chain couples TRBV7-9 to TRBJ2-7; D unclear. V lost 5 bases to trimming and J lost 0 bases, with 14 bases between them. This CDR3 comprises 15 residues. Germline CDR1 reads SEHNR; CDR2 reads FQNEAQ (reference sequence). This CDR3 reads CASSTASGSSYEQYF. CDR3 bases: TGTGCCAGCAGCACGGCTTCAGGCTCCTCCTACGAGCAGTACTTC.

This clonotype showed up just a few times. This chain uses TRBV20-1 with TRBJ2-5, with TRBD2 as a possible D gene (5 bases). The V gene's germline CDR1 is DFQATT and CDR2 SNEGSKA (reference sequence). This CDR3 has 15 residues. The germline V and J ends were trimmed by 2 bases and 1 base, with 14 bases remaining between them. The CDR3 protein is CSARRLADLQETQYF. Here the CDR3 DNA reads TGCAGTGCTAGAAGGCTAGCTGATCTCCAAGAGACCCAGTACTTC.

The chain carries TRBV24-1 and TRBJ2-2; 8 nucleotides line up with TRBD1. The CDR3 runs 15 residues. V trimming: 2 bases; J trimming: 3 bases; junction bases outside the gene matches: 1. Germline V gives CDR1 KGHDR, CDR2 SFDVKD. The CDR3 nucleotides are TGTGCCACCAGTGATTACAGGGGGGACACCGGGGAGCTGTTTTTT. Its protein product is CATSDYRGDTGELFF.

This clonotype was found a few times. The gene calls are TRBV6-1 and TRBJ1-1; 7 bases map to TRBD1. CDR1 and CDR2 from the germline V gene are MNHNS and SASEGT. The CDR3 is 17 amino acids. V lost 6 bases, J lost 2 bases, and 15 bases stayed unmatched. The CDR3 spells CASSPRAKTGLNTEAFF. CDR3 nucleotide sequence: TGTGCCAGCAGCCCTAGGGCGAAGACAGGGTTAAACACTGAAGCTTTCTTT.

The V gene is TRBV6-5, the J gene TRBJ1-2, with TRBD1 as a possible D gene (5 bases). The CDR3 runs 14 residues. CDR1 is MNHEY and CDR2 is SVGAGI in the germline V gene. V gave up 1 base and J gave up 5 bases, with 11 bases separating them. The CDR3: CASSYWQGNYGYTF. The CDR3 coding sequence is TGTGCCAGCAGTTACTGGCAGGGAAATTATGGCTACACCTTC.

The table lists this clonotype with a few counts. The chain has TRBV11-2 and TRBJ1-6; weak D call: TRBD1 (6 bases). Trimming shortened V by 2 bases and J by 7 bases, and 6 bases separated the two germline ends. Germline values: CDR1 SGHAT, CDR2 FQNNGV. The CDR3 length is 13 residues. The CDR3 is CASSLRGNSPLHF. The CDR3 DNA reads as TGTGCCAGCAGCTTAAGGGGGAATTCACCCCTCCACTTT. Together with reference TRBV11-2 and TRBJ1-6, the CDR3 gives the full variable domain: EAGVAQSPRYKIIEKRQSVAFWCNPISGHATLYWYQQILGQGPKLLIQFQNNGVVDDSQLPKDRFSAERLKGVDSTLKIQPAKLEDSAVYLCASSLRGNSPLHFGNGTRLTVT.

This clonotype was counted a few times. The CDR3, as DNA: TGTGCCAGCAGCTCTAACAGGGGGCACACTGAAGCTTTCTTT. This gives the protein CASSSNRGHTEAFF. The rearrangement links TRBV5-5 to TRBJ1-1; 9 bases map to TRBD1. The ends lost 3 bases at V and 3 bases at J; junction bases unmatched: 3. This CDR3 has 14 amino acids. CDR1 and CDR2 from the germline V gene are SGHKS and YYEKEE (reference sequence).

V usage is TRBV10-3 and J usage is TRBJ1-1; maybe TRBD1 (6 bases). Trimming stripped 6 bases from V and 0 bases from J, with 11 bases between. The CDR3 has 14 amino acids. The germline V gene encodes CDR1 ENHRY and CDR2 SYGVKD. The CDR3 loop is CAIRPDSMNTEAFF. CDR3 nucleotides: TGTGCCATCAGGCCGGACAGCATGAACACTGAAGCTTTCTTT.

The V gene is TRBV12-3 or TRBV12-4, the J gene TRBJ1-2, with 8 bases lining up with TRBD1. The trim removed 4 bases at V and 9 bases at J, leaving 1 base unmatched. This CDR3 has 11 amino acids. This CDR3 reads CASSYRGSYTF. The CDR3 nucleotides are TGTGCCAGCAGTTACAGGGGGAGCTACACCTTC.

The chain has TRBV6-5 and TRBJ2-3; D is unclear. The CDR3 sequence is 13 residues long. The V end lost 0 bases, the J end lost 3 bases, and 4 bases lay between the germline ends. CDR1 is MNHEY, CDR2 SVGAGI, per germline. CDR3 protein: CASSYSGTDTQYF. In DNA form, the CDR3 reads TGTGCCAGCAGTTACTCGGGGACAGATACGCAGTATTTT.

This clonotype was detected many times. The rearrangement uses TRBV5-1 and TRBJ2-3, with D perhaps assigned TRBD1 or TRBD2 (5 bases each). V lost 2 bases and J lost 0, with 10 bases in between. The CDR3 totals 15 residues. Germline lookup yields CDR1 SGHRS and CDR2 YFSETQ. The CDR3 DNA sequence: TGCGCCAGCAGCTTCGGGGCTCCTAGCACAGATACGCAGTATTTT. Translated, it gives CASSFGAPSTDTQYF.

This clonotype was seen a handful of times. V is TRBV5-1 and J is TRBJ2-5; TRBD2 aligns across 9 bases. The V gene end was trimmed by 1 base and the J gene end by 2 bases; junction bases not matched to a gene: 9. CDR1 SGHRS and CDR2 YFSETQ come from the germline V gene. The CDR3 has 17 amino acids. Written as DNA, the CDR3 is TGCGCCAGCAGCTTGCCTCGACTAGCGGAGGTACAAGAGACCCAGTACTTC. Its translation is CASSLPRLAEVQETQYF.

This clonotype was detected a few times. This sequence joins TRBV14 and TRBJ2-7; 12 nucleotides agree with TRBD2. Per germline, CDR1 SGHDN and CDR2 FVKESK. With 1 base clipped from V and 0 bases from J, the junction kept 16 bases outside the gene matches. This CDR3 spans 21 amino acids. CDR3 protein: CASSQARWRGRTSGDSYEQYF. CDR3 coding DNA: TGTGCCAGCAGCCAAGCCAGGTGGAGGGGTAGGACTAGCGGGGACTCCTACGAGCAGTACTTC. Full variable domain (remainder filled in from reference TRBV14 and TRBJ2-7): EAGVTQFPSHSVIEKGQTVTLRCDPISGHDNLYWYRRVMGKEIKFLLHFVKESKQDESGMPNNRFLAERTGGTYSTLKVQPAELEDSGVYFCASSQARWRGRTSGDSYEQYFGPGTRLTVT.

Only a few counts were recorded for this clonotype. The V and J genes are TRBV12-3 or TRBV12-4 and TRBJ2-3, with 9 nucleotides matching TRBD2. J lost 2 bases, V lost 3 bases, and 9 bases had no gene match. The CDR3 runs 17 residues. The CDR3 nucleotides read TGTGCCAGCAGTTTCGCGGGGGGGTCGATCTCCACAGATACGCAGTATTTT. Translated: CASSFAGGSISTDTQYF.

This clonotype was seen a few times. CDR3 DNA: TGTGCCAGCAGTTTAGCTCTCAGTTTCTTCACAGATACGCAGTATTTT. This codes for CASSLALSFFTDTQYF. The rearrangement links TRBV12-3 or TRBV12-4 to TRBJ2-3; D ambiguous. The ends were cut back, 0 bases at V and 2 bases at J, with 12 bases in the middle. The CDR3 runs 16 residues.

V usage is TRBV5-1 and J usage is TRBJ2-6, with TRBD1 identical over 8 bases. Germline loops: CDR1 SGHRS, CDR2 YFSETQ. The CDR3 is 17 residues long. Trimming cost V 7 bases and J 0 bases; bases outside gene matches: 9. CDR3 DNA: TGCGCCAGCGGGGACAGGCTATCTCTCTCTGGGGCCAACGTCCTGACTTTC. This sequence encodes CASGDRLSLSGANVLTF.